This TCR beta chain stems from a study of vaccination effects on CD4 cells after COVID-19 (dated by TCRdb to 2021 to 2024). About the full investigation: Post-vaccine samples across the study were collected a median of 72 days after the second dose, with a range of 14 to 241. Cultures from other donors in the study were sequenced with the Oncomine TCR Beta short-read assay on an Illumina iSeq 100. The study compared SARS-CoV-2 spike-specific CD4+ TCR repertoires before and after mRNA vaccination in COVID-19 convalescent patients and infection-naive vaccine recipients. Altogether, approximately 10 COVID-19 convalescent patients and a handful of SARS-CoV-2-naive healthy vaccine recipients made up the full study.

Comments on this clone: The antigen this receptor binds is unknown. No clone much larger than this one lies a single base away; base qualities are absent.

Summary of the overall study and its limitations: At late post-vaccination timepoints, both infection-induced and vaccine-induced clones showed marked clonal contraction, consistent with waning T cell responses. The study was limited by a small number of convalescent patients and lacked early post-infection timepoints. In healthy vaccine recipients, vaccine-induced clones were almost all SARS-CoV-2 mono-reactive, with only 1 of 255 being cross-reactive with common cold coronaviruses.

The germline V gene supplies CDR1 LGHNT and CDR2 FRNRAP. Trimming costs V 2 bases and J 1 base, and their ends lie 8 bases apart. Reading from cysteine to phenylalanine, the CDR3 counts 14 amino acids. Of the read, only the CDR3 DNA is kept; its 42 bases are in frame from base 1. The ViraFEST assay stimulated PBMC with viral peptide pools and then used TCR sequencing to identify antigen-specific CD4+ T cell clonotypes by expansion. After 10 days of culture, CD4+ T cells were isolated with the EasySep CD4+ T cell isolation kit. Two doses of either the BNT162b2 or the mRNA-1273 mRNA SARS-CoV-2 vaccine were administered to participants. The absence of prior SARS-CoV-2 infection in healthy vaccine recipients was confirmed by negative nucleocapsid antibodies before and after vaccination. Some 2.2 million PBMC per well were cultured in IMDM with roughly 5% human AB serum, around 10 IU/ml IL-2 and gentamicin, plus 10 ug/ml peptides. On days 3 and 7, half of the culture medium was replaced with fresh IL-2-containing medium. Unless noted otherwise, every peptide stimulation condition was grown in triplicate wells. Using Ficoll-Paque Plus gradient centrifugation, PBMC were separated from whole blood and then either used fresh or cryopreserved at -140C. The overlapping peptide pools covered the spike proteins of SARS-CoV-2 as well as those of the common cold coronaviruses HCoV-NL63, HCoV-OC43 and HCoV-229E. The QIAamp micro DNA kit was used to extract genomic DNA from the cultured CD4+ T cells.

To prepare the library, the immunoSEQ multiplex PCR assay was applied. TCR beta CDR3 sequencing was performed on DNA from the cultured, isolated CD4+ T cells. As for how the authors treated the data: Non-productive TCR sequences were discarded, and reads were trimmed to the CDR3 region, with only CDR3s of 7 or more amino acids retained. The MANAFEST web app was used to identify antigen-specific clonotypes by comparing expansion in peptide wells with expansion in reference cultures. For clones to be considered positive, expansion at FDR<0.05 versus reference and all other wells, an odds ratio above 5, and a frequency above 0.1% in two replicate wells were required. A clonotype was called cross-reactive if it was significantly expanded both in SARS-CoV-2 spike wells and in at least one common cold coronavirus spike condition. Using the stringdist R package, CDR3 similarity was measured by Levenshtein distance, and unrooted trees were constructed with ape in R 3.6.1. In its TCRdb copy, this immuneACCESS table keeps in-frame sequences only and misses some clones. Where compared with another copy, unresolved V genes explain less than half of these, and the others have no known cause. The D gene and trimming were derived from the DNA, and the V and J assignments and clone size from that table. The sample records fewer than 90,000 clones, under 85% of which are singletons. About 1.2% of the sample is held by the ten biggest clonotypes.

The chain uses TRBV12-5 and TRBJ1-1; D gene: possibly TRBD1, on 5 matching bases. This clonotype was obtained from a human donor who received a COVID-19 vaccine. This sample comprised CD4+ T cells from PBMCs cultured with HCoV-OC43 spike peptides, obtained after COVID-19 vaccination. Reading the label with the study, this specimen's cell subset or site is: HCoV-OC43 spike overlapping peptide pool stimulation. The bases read TGTGCTAGTGGTTTGACGGGGGAGAACACTGAAGCTTTCTTT. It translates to CASGLTGENTEAFF.